Detailed here is one T cell receptor (beta chain). Through a sample-barcoded 5' primer and a J-beta primer mix, a second PCR was run for 7 to 11 cycles. The template-switch adaptor was a 5' adaptor with 12 random nucleotides. It tagged each cDNA molecule. TCRdb re-analysed the 5' RACE reads in MiXCR, keeping a single row per CDR3 protein. The sample lists about 1 million distinct CDR3 sequences, under 45% occurring once. This entry is derived from a study of blood T cells in healthy people across ages. About the research overall: Capturing about one barcoded beta molecule per two T cells was achieved by template switching.

This CDR3 has 19 amino acids. CDR1 DFQATT and CDR2 SNEGSKA come from the germline V gene (reference sequence). The ends lost 2 bases at V and 0 bases at J; junction bases unmatched: 10. The TCR comes from a woman aged 55-69 years in good health. This rearrangement joins TRBV20-1 to TRBJ2-3; the match to TRBD2 covers 14 bases. The sequenced sample was blood. CDR3 sequence: CSARKGTSGRGGSTDTQYF. In DNA, the CDR3 is TGCAGTGCTAGAAAGGGGACTAGCGGGAGAGGTGGGAGCACAGATACGCAGTATTTT.